These T cell receptor beta chains were read from a single sample in a study of T cell repertoires in ileal Crohn's disease. The repertoire was sequenced with immunoSEQ multiplex PCR; TCRdb's copy has only in-frame clones and lacks some. The table lists about 3,900 clones, 85% of them singletons. What was sequenced was ileal tissue. These receptors all stem from an adult with Crohn's disease. CDR3s include the opening cysteine and the closing phenylalanine or tryptophan. The D gene is left open where the match is weak. A clone size is listed for some rows: how often the clone was seen (once, few, many), or a class if it is expanded.

D | J | size | V | DNA | CDR3
. | TRBJ1-1 | . | TRBV5-6 | TGTGCCAGCAGCTTGCGGGTAGGATGGGCTGAAGCTTTCTTT | CASSLRVGWAEAFF
TRBD1 | TRBJ2-7 | . | TRBV5-6 | TGTGCCAGCAGCTTTCGGGACAGGGGTGGCGAGCAGTACTTC | CASSFRDRGGEQYF
TRBD1 | TRBJ2-7 | . | TRBV27 | TGTGCCAGCAGTTTATCGTGGCGGACAGGGTCCGTTAATTCCTACGAGCAGTACTTC | CASSLSWRTGSVNSYEQYF
. | TRBJ1-1 | . | TRBV4-1 | TGCGCCAGCAGCCAAGGACAGGCGGAATCCACTGAAGCTTTCTTT | CASSQGQAESTEAFF
. | TRBJ1-5 | . | TRBV2 | TGTGCCAGCAGTGGACAGATCCATAGCAATCAGCCCCAGCATTTT | CASSGQIHSNQPQHF
TRBD1 | TRBJ1-1 | . | TRBV6-4 | TGTGCCAGCAGTGACACAGGGGCGCTCAACACTGAAGCTTTCTTT | CASSDTGALNTEAFF
TRBD1 | TRBJ1-2 | . | TRBV27 | TGTGCCAGCAGTTTGACAGGGAATGGCTACACCTTC | CASSLTGNGYTF
. | TRBJ2-7 | few | TRBV11-2 | TGTGCCAGCAGCTTAGATAAGCCCAGCGAGCAGTACTTC | CASSLDKPSEQYF
TRBD1 | TRBJ1-2 | . | TRBV14 | TGTGCCAGCAGCCAGAGGGACAGGGGGCCTCACTATGGCTACACCTTC | CASSQRDRGPHYGYTF
. | TRBJ2-7 | . | TRBV7-3 | TGTGCCAGCAGCTTAACTGGGCAGTACGAGCAGTACTTC | CASSLTGQYEQYF
TRBD2 | TRBJ2-4 | . | TRBV4-2 | TGTGCCAGCAGCCAAGGCGGGGGGGCCCAAAACATTCAGTACTTC | CASSQGGGAQNIQYF
. | TRBJ2-7 | . | TRBV4-1 | TGCGCCAGCAGCCAAGGCGAAAACCCAACCTACGAGCAGTACTTC | CASSQGENPTYEQYF
. | TRBJ1-4 | . | TRBV4-3 | TGCGCCAGCAGCCAAGTTGGAGGGGACGAAAAACTGTTTTTT | CASSQVGGDEKLFF
. | TRBJ1-5 | . | TRBV10-3 | TGTGCCATCAGTGAATCGGGAGCGAGGACCCTGAATCAGCCCCAGCATTTT | CAISESGARTLNQPQHF
. | TRBJ1-1 | . | TRBV6-4 | TGTGCCAGCACCTCAGGGATTGGTAGCACTGAAGCTTTCTTT | CASTSGIGSTEAFF
TRBD1 | TRBJ1-2 | . | TRBV2 | TGTGCCAGCAGTGGAATGGGTTGGGGGACAGGGAATGGCTACACCTTC | CASSGMGWGTGNGYTF
TRBD2 | TRBJ2-5 | . | TRBV7-7 | TGTGCTAGCAGCCAAGCGGGGGGCAGTCGAGAGACCCAGTACTTC | CASSQAGGSRETQYF
TRBD1 | TRBJ1-5 | few | TRBV10-2 | TGCGCCAGCAGCGACCCGGGACAGGGGCCCTCGGGACAGCCCCAGCATTTT | CASSDPGQGPSGQPQHF
. | TRBJ1-6 | . | TRBV6-4 | TGTGCCAGCAGTGAAGAGACAGGCCCTTCACCCCTCCACTTT | CASSEETGPSPLHF
. | TRBJ2-1 | . | TRBV27 | TGTGCCAGCAGTTTGGACGGACAAGGGCCCAATGAGCAGTTCTTC | CASSLDGQGPNEQFF